This T cell receptor beta chain is from a study of shared clonotypes between healthy human individuals. Study results and caveats: In general, naive subsets displayed greater estimated richness than memory subsets did.

Those who donated were healthy HIV-negative adults, with no recent acute infections or vaccinations reported. Germline CDR1 and CDR2: SEHNR and FQNEAQ (reference sequence). This CDR3 region has 16 residues. V lost 2 bases to trimming and J lost 7 bases; unmatched junction nucleotides: 10. As processed by the authors: ImmunoSEQ sequences covered only the junction and lacked quality scores; filtering therefore differed. Libraries were prepared by immunoSEQ multiplex PCR; TCRdb keeps only in-frame clonotypes and omits some of them. V, J and clone size are those of that table, while D and trimming were read from the DNA. The table includes 2 million to 2.5 million clones, roughly 90% detected once. Of note for this clone: Antigen specificity is unknown.

The genes are TRBV7-9 and TRBJ1-1; the match to TRBD1 covers 10 bases. What was sequenced was naive CD4+ T cells from PBMCs. The subset was: CD45RA+ positively selected. The TCR comes from a man younger than 35 in good health. Some clones in this sample may be carry-over from other donors' samples. This CDR3 reads CASSLLRTGGTLEAFF. The CDR3 DNA follows: TGTGCCAGCAGCTTACTGAGGACAGGGGGTACCCTTGAAGCTTTCTTT.